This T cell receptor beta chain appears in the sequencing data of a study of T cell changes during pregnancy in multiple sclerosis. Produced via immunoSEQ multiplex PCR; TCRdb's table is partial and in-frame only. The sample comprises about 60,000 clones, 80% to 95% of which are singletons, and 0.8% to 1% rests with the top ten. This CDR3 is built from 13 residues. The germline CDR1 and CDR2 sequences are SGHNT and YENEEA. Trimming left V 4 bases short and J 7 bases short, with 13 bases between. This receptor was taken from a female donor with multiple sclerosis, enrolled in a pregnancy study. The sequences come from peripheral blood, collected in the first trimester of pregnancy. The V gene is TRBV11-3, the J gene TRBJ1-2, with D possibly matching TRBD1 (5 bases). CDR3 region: CASSSGGAGGYTF. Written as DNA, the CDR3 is TGTGCCAGCAGCTCCGGGGGAGCGGGTGGCTACACCTTC.